This T cell receptor beta chain came from a study of metastatic and nonmetastatic thyroid tumors (dated by TCRdb to about 2020). A note on the overall study: The researchers compared repertoires between peripheral blood samples and tumor or nodule tissue samples from patients with malignant or benign thyroid disease.

CDR1 and CDR2 are read off the germline V gene (reference sequence) as DFQATT and SNEGSKA. V is clipped by 1 base and J by 3 bases, and the sequence between their germline boundaries is 4 bases long. The CDR3 sequence holds 11 residues, the cysteine and phenylalanine included. Only CDR3 DNA is held: 33 bases, read in frame from base 1. No treatment had been received by any patient before thyroid surgery. Patient clinical samples collected from 2012 to 2018 were retrospectively analysed using T-cell receptor beta sequencing. The study at large found these results: In both blood and tumor samples, TCR beta diversity was reported to be significantly higher in malignant tumors than in benign nodules.

Library method: PCR. TCRdb lists the instrument as Illumina HiSeq 4000. High-throughput sequencing was used to profile the TCR beta-chain CDR3 region of each patient. Per the source publication's procedure: A classifier to discriminate distant-metastatic papillary thyroid cancer patients was built from CDR3 differences across clinicopathological groups. The Shannon index was used to measure repertoire diversity, and the Morisita-Horn index was used to measure how similar tumor and blood repertoires were. TCRdb reprocessed the public reads (quality trimming at Q25 with fastp, clone calling with MiXCR) and kept in-frame beta chains. None of the V and J calls come from the authors' own analysis; TCRdb made them. The sample includes roughly 8,900 clones, with about a quarter observed a single time. In total, the top ten clones hold over 10% of the sample. By sample share, this clone is medium-sized (0.01 to 0.1%). This receptor's antigen is unknown. No qualities accompany the bases; no much larger clone lies one base away.

This receptor was identified in a female donor with papillary thyroid cancer or a benign thyroid nodule (not recorded which). Some clones in this sample may be carry-over from other donors' samples. The chain was built from TRBV20-1 and TRBJ2-7, with no confidently assigned D gene. The sample taken for sequencing was adjacent normal tissue. The CDR3 region reads CSARGFYEQYF. Read as DNA, the sequence is TGCAGTGCTAGAGGCTTCTACGAGCAGTACTTC.